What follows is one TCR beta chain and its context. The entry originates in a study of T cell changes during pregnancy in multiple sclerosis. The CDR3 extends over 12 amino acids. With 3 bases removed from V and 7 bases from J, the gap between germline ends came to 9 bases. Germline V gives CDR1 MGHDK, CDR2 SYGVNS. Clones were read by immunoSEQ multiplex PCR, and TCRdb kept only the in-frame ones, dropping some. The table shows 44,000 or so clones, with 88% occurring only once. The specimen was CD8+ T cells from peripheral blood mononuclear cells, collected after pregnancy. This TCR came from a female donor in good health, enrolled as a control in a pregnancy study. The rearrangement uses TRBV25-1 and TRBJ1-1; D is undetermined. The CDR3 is CASSELEDEAFF. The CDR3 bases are TGTGCCAGCAGTGAGCTAGAGGATGAAGCTTTCTTT.